These T cell receptor beta chains were read from a single sample in a study of OX40 agonist ivuxolimab in advanced cancers. Sequenced by immunoSEQ multiplex PCR; TCRdb stores in-frame clones only, minus some. The data hold fewer than 90,000 clones, with about nine tenths observed a single time. The starting material was CD4+ or CD8+ T cells sorted from blood, obtained in a trial of the OX40 agonist ivuxolimab. The receptors come from an adult with an advanced solid tumor such as melanoma, head and neck, liver or kidney cancer. Each CDR3 is given with its conserved first and last residue. D genes are given only for firm matches. Where a row states a size, it is once, few, many or the class of an expanded clone; other rows omit it.

D	V	size	J	DNA	CDR3
.	TRBV6-1	.	TRBJ2-3	TGTGCCAGCAGTGGGGGGCAGTCCCAATCAGATACGCAGTATTTT	CASSGGQSQSDTQYF
.	TRBV6-5	.	TRBJ2-7	TGTGCCAGCAGTTACTCACTAGAGTACGAGCAGTACTTC	CASSYSLEYEQYF
.	TRBV6-5	.	TRBJ2-1	TGTGCCACCCGGGCACAGGGCAATGAGCAGTTCTTC	CATRAQGNEQFF
.	TRBV7-2	.	TRBJ1-1	TGTGCCAGCAGCTTACAGGAAAACACTGAAGCTTTCTTT	CASSLQENTEAFF
TRBD2	TRBV5-4	once	TRBJ2-2	TGTGCCAGCAGCCCCGGGACTAGCGGGAGTGGCACCGGGGAGCTGTTTTTT	CASSPGTSGSGTGELFF
.	TRBV18	.	TRBJ1-5	TGTGCCAGCTCACCTGACAGAGATCAGCCCCAGCATTTT	CASSPDRDQPQHF
.	TRBV5-1	.	TRBJ1-1	TGCGCCAGCAGTCCAAGACAGGTAGCAACTGAAGCTTTCTTT	CASSPRQVATEAFF
TRBD1	TRBV28	.	TRBJ1-1	TGTGCCAGCAGTTTCGCTTGGGGACAGAAGAACACTGAAGCTTTCTTT	CASSFAWGQKNTEAFF
.	TRBV6-6	.	TRBJ2-1	TGTGCCAGCAGTTACTCGATCAGCAATGAGCAGTTCTTC	CASSYSISNEQFF
.	TRBV21-1	.	TRBJ2-7	TGTGCCAGCAGCGCCCGGGACGGAATACGTGTCGAGCAGTACTTC	CASSARDGIRVEQYF
TRBD1	TRBV6-1	.	TRBJ2-2	TGTGCCAGCAGTGAATACCGAGTTGGACAGGGTAGAGCCGGGGAGCTGTTTTTT	CASSEYRVGQGRAGELFF
.	TRBV1	.	TRBJ1-2	TGCACCAGCAGCGAGTACTTAGACACCTTC	CTSSEYLDTF
.	TRBV15	.	TRBJ1-4	TGTGCCACCAGCAGAGGTGGTGAAAAACTGTTTTTT	CATSRGGEKLFF
TRBD1	TRBV5-1	.	TRBJ1-1	TGCGCCAGCAGCTTGGGTGGTGGGGGACAGACGAACACTGAAGCTTTCTTT	CASSLGGGGQTNTEAFF
.	TRBV6-1	.	TRBJ2-5	TGTGCCAGCAGTGACGGGGGCGAGACCCAGTACTTC	CASSDGGETQYF
.	TRBV7-9	.	TRBJ2-3	TGTGCCAGCAGTCTCCGGGCCGCGGATACGCAGTATTTT	CASSLRAADTQYF
.	TRBV6-4	.	TRBJ1-4	TGTGCCAGCAGTGACCCTCGGCAGGTACGGGGTTTGGAAAAACTGTTTTTT	CASSDPRQVRGLEKLFF